This T cell receptor beta chain was identified in a study of early T cells in non-severe SARS-CoV-2 infection. At the level of the study: Sequencing targeted bulk RNA from unsorted whole blood, leaving chains unpaired.

Study-wide results and limits: Lookups in VDJdb leaned toward anti-spike CD8 responses and missed private and CD4 specificities.

The TCR library protocol attached unique molecular identifiers to the individual cDNA molecules. Each CDR3 protein gets one entry after TCRdb re-called the 5' RACE reads with MiXCR. The sample includes tens of thousands of distinct CDR3 sequences, 4.5% to 5.5% of them seen just once. Turning to this clonotype: Its antigen is still unknown.

Germline V gene data show CDR1 as SGHAT and CDR2 as FQNNGV. V dropped 5 bases and J dropped 2 bases, with 10 bases sitting between them. The CDR3 covers 13 residues. The receptor comes from an adult who was a healthcare worker with PCR-confirmed SARS-CoV-2 infection or an uninfected control (not recorded which). The J gene is TRBJ2-7, the V gene TRBV11-2; TRBD2 might be the D (5 bases). Specimen: whole blood. The CDR3 coding sequence is TGTGCCAGCAGCGAAGACGGGACCTACGAGCAGTACTTC. Its protein is CASSEDGTYEQYF.